The sequence of this T cell receptor (beta chain) was determined in a study of glioma-infiltrating T cells after dendritic cell vaccination. Overall study: Dendritic cell vaccine was injected intradermally three times, biweekly.

Amplification used 60 V beta primers and 13 J beta primers. The data were produced by immunoSEQ multiplex PCR, yet TCRdb's version contains in-frame clones alone and is incomplete. This table has roughly 87,000 clones, 75% to 90% appearing once. The ends were cut back, 5 bases at V and 0 bases at J, with 14 bases in the middle. This CDR3 has 16 amino acids. In germline, CDR1 is LNHDA, CDR2 SQIVND (reference sequence). This sample's time point: after dendritic cell vaccination, including at tumor progression/relapse. The genes are TRBV19 and TRBJ1-3; no clear D. The sample was blood, taken after dendritic cell vaccination. This sequence was found in a human donor with glioblastoma. CDR3 nucleotides: TGTGCCAGTAGTGTTAAGTTGTCGGGCTCTGGAAACACCATATATTTT. Residues: CASSVKLSGSGNTIYF.